This T cell receptor (beta chain) was captured by sequencing in a study of blood T cell repertoires in COVID-19. Study-wide background: COVID-19 samples, acute and convalescent, were from the United States, Italy and Spain. Sample material is recorded as cDNA or gDNA derived from T cells, B-cell-depleted T cells, or PBMCs.

In the original workflow: Amplification of reference gene primers was used by the study to estimate nucleated cell counts. Only in-frame clones appear in the TCRdb table, and some are missing; sequencing was by immunoSEQ multiplex PCR. V, J and clone size are those of that table, while D and trimming were read from the DNA. The data show 110,000 or so clones, approximately 84% seen once. This sequence was found in a woman aged 50 to 60 with acute or convalescent COVID-19. Sequencing was done on a sample of peripheral blood.

The CDR3 loop reads CASSFTGTGWREAFF. DNA for the CDR3: TGTGCCAGCAGCTTCACCGGGACAGGGTGGCGCGAAGCTTTCTTT. This rearrangement joins TRBV5-4 to TRBJ1-1, with 9 bases that match TRBD1. Germline V CDR1 and CDR2: SGHNT, YYREEE (reference sequence). The CDR3 runs to 15 residues. J lost 8 bases, V lost 2 bases, and 10 bases had no gene match.